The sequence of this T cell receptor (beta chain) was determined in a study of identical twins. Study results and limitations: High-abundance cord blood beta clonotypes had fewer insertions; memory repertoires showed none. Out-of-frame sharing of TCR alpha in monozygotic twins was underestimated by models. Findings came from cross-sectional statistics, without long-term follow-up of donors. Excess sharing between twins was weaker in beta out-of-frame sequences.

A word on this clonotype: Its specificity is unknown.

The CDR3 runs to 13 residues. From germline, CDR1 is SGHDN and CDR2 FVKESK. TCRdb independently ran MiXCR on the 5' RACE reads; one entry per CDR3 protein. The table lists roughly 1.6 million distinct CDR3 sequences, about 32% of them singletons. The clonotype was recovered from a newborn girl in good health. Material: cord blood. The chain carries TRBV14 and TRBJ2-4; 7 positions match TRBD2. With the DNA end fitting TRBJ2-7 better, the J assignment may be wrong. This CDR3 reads CASSQGRTSEQYF. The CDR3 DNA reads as TGTGCCAGCAGCCAAGGGCGGACTAGCGAGCAGTACTTC.